Listed below are T cell receptor beta chains from one sample, sequenced in a study of T cell responses to AZD1222 COVID-19 vaccine. The repertoire was sequenced with immunoSEQ multiplex PCR; TCRdb's copy has only in-frame clones and lacks some. Among fewer than 120,000 clones listed, 88% were seen once. The sample in question was peripheral blood, obtained on day 0 of AZD1222 vaccination. The origin of the receptors is an adult in good health. Each CDR3 is given with its conserved first and last residue. The D gene is left open where the match is weak. Where a row states a size, it is once, few, many or the class of an expanded clone; other rows omit it.

CASSFSTGTDKETQYF	TGCGCCAGCAGCTTCAGTACCGGGACGGATAAAGAGACCCAGTACTTC	-	-	TRBJ2-5	TRBV5-1
CASSLAVNTIYF	TGTGCCAGCAGCTTGGCCGTAAACACCATATATTTT	-	-	TRBJ1-3	TRBV5-6
CAWTPVPLAGYTF	TGTGCCTGGACCCCAGTCCCCCTCGCTGGCTACACCTTC	-	-	TRBJ1-2	TRBV30
CASKWMTNSNQPQHF	TGTGCCAGTAAGTGGATGACAAATAGCAATCAGCCCCAGCATTTT	-	-	TRBJ1-5	TRBV19
CASSPGETTGGYTF	TGTGCCAGCAGCCCGGGGGAGACGACCGGGGGCTACACCTTC	-	-	TRBJ1-2	TRBV5-6
CASGRTGELFF	TGTGCCAGCGGGCGCACCGGGGAGCTGTTTTTT	-	-	TRBJ2-2	TRBV7-8
CASSYSPGRSYGYTF	TGTGCCAGCAGTTACTCACCGGGACGGAGCTATGGCTACACCTTC	few	-	TRBJ1-2	TRBV6-5
CASSSEPQGGYPDTQYF	TGTGCCAGCAGTTCTGAACCCCAGGGTGGGTACCCAGATACGCAGTATTTT	-	-	TRBJ2-3	TRBV27
CASSESGGGGQPQHF	TGCGCCAGCAGTGAGTCAGGAGGGGGCGGGCAGCCCCAGCATTTT	-	TRBD1	TRBJ1-5	TRBV10-2
CASNLEGVGIQPQHF	TGTGCCAGTAACCTCGAGGGAGTTGGTATTCAGCCCCAGCATTTT	-	-	TRBJ1-5	TRBV19
CASSSWTANTEAFF	TGTGCCAGCAGTTCCTGGACAGCGAACACTGAAGCTTTCTTT	-	-	TRBJ1-1	TRBV27
CATSDPGGEQYF	TGTGCCACCAGTGACCCGGGTGGGGAGCAGTACTTC	-	-	TRBJ2-7	TRBV24-1
CASSVSIEGTEAFF	TGTGCCAGCAGCGTGAGTATCGAGGGGACTGAAGCTTTCTTT	once	-	TRBJ1-1	TRBV9
CASSSAGDGYTF	TGCGCCAGCAGCTCAGCAGGGGATGGCTACACCTTC	-	-	TRBJ1-2	TRBV5-1
CASSSGWNGELFF	TGTGCCAGCAGCTCAGGGTGGAACGGGGAGCTGTTTTTT	-	-	TRBJ2-2	TRBV7-9
CASRRGGQDNEQFF	TGCGCCAGCAGAAGGGGTGGGCAGGACAATGAGCAGTTCTTC	-	-	TRBJ2-1	TRBV5-1
CASSPVRGRTEAFF	TGTGCCAGCAGCCCAGTGAGGGGGCGGACTGAAGCTTTCTTT	once	TRBD1	TRBJ1-1	TRBV9
CASTLPRVANVLTF	TGTGCCAGCACCCTGCCTCGGGTGGCCAACGTCCTGACTTTC	once	-	TRBJ2-6	TRBV2
CASSSRPGSLLNTEAFF	TGCGCCAGCAGCTCCCGCCCAGGGTCCCTATTGAACACTGAAGCTTTCTTT	-	-	TRBJ1-1	TRBV5-1
CASSIAIGLLRAEAFF	TGTGCCAGTAGTATAGCAATAGGACTACTACGCGCTGAAGCTTTCTTT	-	-	TRBJ1-1	TRBV19
CASSDSNSYTGELFF	TGTGCCAGCAGTGACTCGAACAGCTACACCGGGGAGCTGTTTTTT	-	-	TRBJ2-2	TRBV6-4
CASSLGTDSYEQYF	TGTGCCAGCAGCCTGGGGACGGATTCCTACGAGCAGTACTTC	-	-	TRBJ2-7	TRBV7-9
CASSQSRVYGYTF	TGTGCCAGCAGCCAAAGTAGAGTTTATGGCTACACCTTC	-	-	TRBJ1-2	TRBV6-5
CATSDGGRKGTGELFF	TGTGCCACCAGTGATGGCGGGAGGAAAGGCACCGGGGAGCTGTTTTTT	-	TRBD2	TRBJ2-2	TRBV24-1
CASSLSGESYNEQFF	TGCGCCAGCAGCTTGTCCGGAGAATCCTACAATGAGCAGTTCTTC	-	-	TRBJ2-1	TRBV5-1
CASSYGGGYTF	TGTGCCAGCAGTTACGGCGGGGGCTACACCTTC	once	-	TRBJ1-2	TRBV6-6
CASSVGLTRETQYF	TGTGCCAGCAGCGTGGGACTAACCAGAGAGACCCAGTACTTC	-	TRBD2	TRBJ2-5	TRBV7-2
CSAGNQPQHF	TGCAGTGCAGGCAATCAGCCCCAGCATTTT	few	-	TRBJ1-5	TRBV20-1
CASSWSSGPYEQYF	TGTGCCAGTAGTTGGTCTAGCGGCCCCTACGAGCAGTACTTC	-	TRBD2	TRBJ2-7	TRBV19